The 22 T cell receptor beta chains given below trace back to one sample, sequenced in a study of beta chain features in type 1 diabetes. Since all of the isolated RNA was reverse transcribed, expressed TCRB transcripts were what got sequenced. Profiling relied on immunoSEQ multiplex PCR, and the TCRdb table lists in-frame clones only, not all of them. The sample lists about 410,000 clones, around 14% occurring once. Source material: naive CD4+ T cells from blood. The receptors derive from a man younger than 40 in good health.

The V and J genes are TRBV29-1 and TRBJ2-3; 9 bases fit TRBD1. The germline V gene has CDR1 SQVTM and CDR2 ANQGSEA. With 8 bases clipped from V and 2 bases from J, the junction kept 8 bases outside the gene matches. The CDR3 loop spans 14 amino acids. CDR3 coding DNA: TGCAGCATAGGATGGACAGGGGCCACAGATACGCAGTATTTT. This encodes CSIGWTGATDTQYF.

This chain uses TRBV11-2 with TRBJ2-5; D perhaps matches TRBD2 (6 bases). The CDR3 loop spans 14 amino acids. The V end lost 5 bases, the J end lost 7 bases, and 17 bases lay between the germline ends. The germline V gene encodes CDR1 SGHAT and CDR2 FQNNGV. This CDR3 is CASSIGRQGATQYF. CDR3 nucleotides: TGTGCCAGCAGCATAGGGAGGCAGGGTGCGACCCAGTACTTC.

The CDR3 protein is CASSSYALIREQYV. For the CDR3, the DNA is TGTGCCAGCAGCTCCTACGCCCTAATCCGCGAGCAGTACGTC. The chain has TRBV5-8 and TRBJ2-7; D gene ambiguous. The CDR3 has 14 residues. V was shortened by 3 bases and J by 6 bases, with 16 bases between the two germline ends. Per germline, CDR1 SGHTS and CDR2 YDEGEE.

This clone was seen only a few times. The chain uses TRBV6-6 and TRBJ2-6; 7 bases match TRBD1. Trimming at V came to 5 bases and at J to 0 bases, leaving 4 bases not matched to a gene. This CDR3 comprises 16 residues. In germline, CDR1 is MNHNY, CDR2 SVGAGI (reference sequence). The CDR3 spells CASSQGQVSGANVLTF. CDR3 bases: TGTGCCAGCAGTCAAGGACAGGTCTCTGGGGCCAACGTCCTGACTTTC.

The V and J genes are TRBV14 and TRBJ2-3, with D possibly being TRBD1 (5 bases). The germline V and J ends were trimmed by 2 bases and 6 bases, with 18 bases remaining between them. The CDR3 loop spans 16 amino acids. CDR1 is SGHDN and CDR2 is FVKESK in the germline V gene. CDR3 in amino acids: CASSQLRVPSWDTQYF. The CDR3, as DNA: TGTGCCAGCAGCCAACTCAGGGTTCCCTCTTGGGATACGCAGTATTTT.

This chain connects TRBV28 to TRBJ2-3; D remains ambiguous. The ends were cut back, 1 base at V and 6 bases at J, with 8 bases in the middle. This CDR3 comprises 13 residues. Germline CDR1 is MDHEN and CDR2 is SYDVKM. CDR3 sequence reads: CASSLYTGDTQYF. The DNA for the CDR3 is TGTGCCAGCAGTTTATATACCGGGGATACGCAGTATTTT.

This clone appeared a few times. This rearrangement joins TRBV15 to TRBJ2-1, with 7 bases aligning to TRBD2. V was pared by 0 bases and J by 8 bases, with 13 bases of the junction left unmatched. This CDR3 has 17 amino acids. CDR1 LNHNV and CDR2 YYDKDF come from the germline V gene (reference sequence). The CDR3 DNA follows: TGTGCCACCAGCAGAGATTACGCCGCGGGAGTGATAGATGAGCAGTTCTTC. Translating gives CATSRDYAAGVIDEQFF.

As regards this clone: The sample carries other DNA sequences with the same CDR3. The chain is built from TRBV4-1 and TRBJ2-7; D not resolved. The V gene's germline CDR1 is MGHRA and CDR2 YSYEKL. V lost 0 bases and J lost 4, with 4 bases in between. The CDR3 contains 12 residues. The CDR3 DNA is TGCGCCAGCAGCCAAGAAGGGTACGAGCAGTACTTC. Translating gives CASSQEGYEQYF.

The V call is TRBV9, the J call TRBJ2-1; 9 nucleotides match TRBD2. Unmatched junction bases numbered 5, after V lost 1 base and J lost 3 bases. CDR3 length: 16 amino acids. Germline loops: CDR1 SGDLS, CDR2 YYNGEE. CDR3 DNA sequence: TGTGCCAGCAGCGTATTAGCGGGGGAGTTCTACAATGAGCAGTTCTTC. It specifies CASSVLAGEFYNEQFF.

This chain joins TRBV9 and TRBJ2-5; a possible D gene is TRBD1 (7 bases). Germline CDR1 reads SGDLS; CDR2 reads YYNGEE. The CDR3 is 14 residues long. With 0 bases removed from V and 4 bases from J, the gap between germline ends came to 10 bases. CDR3: CASSVVQGGETQYF. The CDR3 DNA reads as TGTGCCAGCAGCGTAGTGCAGGGGGGAGAGACCCAGTACTTC.

This chain links TRBV6-5 with TRBJ2-3, with D unresolved. Germline V gene sequence: CDR1 MNHEY, CDR2 SVGAGI. This CDR3 region has 15 residues. V was pared by 2 bases and J by 0 bases, with 9 bases between. This CDR3 reads CASSYLTASTDTQYF. The CDR3 DNA sequence: TGTGCCAGCAGTTACCTAACAGCTAGCACAGATACGCAGTATTTT.

The sample holds a few counts of this clone. This rearrangement joins TRBV5-6 to TRBJ2-7; D possibly matches TRBD1 or TRBD2 (5 bases each). Germline values: CDR1 SGHDT, CDR2 YYEEEE. This CDR3 spans 13 amino acids. Trimming cost V 4 bases and J 3 bases, with 11 bases left between them. The CDR3 protein is CASSPGRNYEQYF. The CDR3 bases are TGTGCCAGCAGCCCGGGACGGAACTACGAGCAGTACTTC.

The chain recombines TRBV9 with TRBJ1-1, with D unclear. V was cut by 0 bases and J by 0 bases, with 9 bases left in between. CDR1 is SGDLS and CDR2 is YYNGEE in the germline V gene. The CDR3 spans 15 residues. CDR3 sequence reads: CASSVASSLNTEAFF. The DNA for the CDR3 is TGTGCCAGCAGCGTAGCCAGTTCGTTGAACACTGAAGCTTTCTTT.

V and J are TRBV29-1 and TRBJ2-3; 9 bases fit TRBD1. Germline values: CDR1 SQVTM, CDR2 ANQGSEA. The CDR3 is 15 amino acids. V shed 7 bases, J shed 4 bases, and the junction held 12 bases outside the gene matches. CDR3 sequence (DNA): TGCAGCGGGACGGAAACCGGGACAGGGTCAGATACGCAGTATTTT. This encodes CSGTETGTGSDTQYF.

This clone was counted only a few times. The chain carries TRBV7-3 and TRBJ2-1; 9 nucleotides match TRBD1. CDR3 length: 16 amino acids. The germline gives CDR1 SGHTA, CDR2 FQGTGA. V shed 1 base and J 5 bases; nucleotides not matched to a gene: 6. The CDR3 sequence: CASSLKADRGHNEQFF. The CDR3 nucleotides are TGTGCCAGCAGCTTAAAGGCGGACAGGGGACACAATGAGCAGTTCTTC.

This clone occurred a few times. V usage is TRBV27 and J usage is TRBJ1-6, with D uncertain. Germline-derived CDR1 and CDR2 are MNHEY and SMNVEV (reference sequence). V gave up 1 base and J gave up 5 bases, with 6 bases separating them. This CDR3 region has 14 residues. The CDR3 loop is CASSLWANNSPLHF. CDR3 nucleotide sequence: TGTGCCAGCAGTTTATGGGCGAATAATTCACCCCTCCACTTT.

The sample holds a few counts of this clone. The chain links TRBV2 to TRBJ2-5; a possible D gene is TRBD1 (6 bases). The CDR3 length is 13 residues. Germline V gives CDR1 SNHLY, CDR2 FYNNEI. Between the trimmed V and J ends, which lost 8 bases and 5 bases, there was a span of 15 bases. The CDR3 nucleotides are TGTGCCAGCCGAAGGGACACAGAGGAGACCCAGTACTTC. Translating gives CASRRDTEETQYF.

This sequence joins TRBV6-5 and TRBJ2-5, with D maybe TRBD2 (5 bases). Trimming left V 0 bases short and J 5 bases short, with 13 bases between. The germline V gene has CDR1 MNHEY and CDR2 SVGAGI. This CDR3 spans 15 amino acids. CDR3 sequence: CASSYSWSRGETQYF. The CDR3 DNA reads TGTGCCAGCAGTTACTCCTGGAGTAGAGGGGAGACCCAGTACTTC.

The chain carries TRBV6-1 and TRBJ2-5; D is unresolved. Germline V gives CDR1 MNHNS, CDR2 SASEGT. V was shortened by 6 bases and J by 2 bases, with 13 bases between the two germline ends. CDR3 length: 14 residues. CDR3 sequence (DNA): TGTGCCAGCAGGCGGTGGGCAGGACAAGAGACCCAGTACTTC. Translated: CASRRWAGQETQYF.

In this sample, this clone turned up a few times. The chain couples TRBV4-3 to TRBJ1-2; weak D call: TRBD1 (6 bases). Germline values: CDR1 LGHNA, CDR2 YSLEER. CDR3 length: 14 residues. V lost 3 bases, J lost 2 bases, and 10 bases lay in between. CDR3 in DNA: TGCGCCAGCAGCCACAACCAGGGGAACTATGGCTACACCTTC. This sequence encodes CASSHNQGNYGYTF.

The chain joins TRBV7-9 to TRBJ2-1, with D perhaps being TRBD1 or TRBD2 (5 bases each). The CDR3 has 14 residues. V shed 5 bases and J shed 10 bases, with 18 bases lying between them. CDR1 and CDR2 from the germline V gene are SEHNR and FQNEAQ (reference sequence). CDR3 loop: CASSRWTLRGEQFF. In DNA, the CDR3 is TGTGCCAGCAGCCGCTGGACCCTTCGGGGCGAGCAGTTCTTC.

The chain joins TRBV6-6 to TRBJ2-1, with TRBD2 matching 12 bases. Germline V gives CDR1 MNHNY, CDR2 SVGAGI (reference sequence). Trimming cost V 3 bases and J 8 bases; bases outside gene matches: 8. This CDR3 spans 16 amino acids. CDR3 DNA sequence: TGTGCCAGCAGTTATAGGACTAGCGGGATTTATCATGAGCAGTTCTTC. This translates into CASSYRTSGIYHEQFF.